This T cell receptor beta chain was identified during a study of vaccination and CD4 T cells after COVID-19. Turning to the study itself: Culture controls were given either a CEFX pool, an HIV-1 Nef pool, or no peptide.

With the Oncomine TCR Beta short-read assay, DNA from cultured CD4+ T cells was sequenced. TCRdb fed the PCR reads into MiXCR, producing one record per CDR3 protein. The sample has around 17,000 distinct CDR3 sequences; around 58% are singletons. Treatment in this sample: approximately nine-day PBMC culture with coronavirus spike peptide pools or control peptides (ViraFEST assay). Trimming shortened V by 4 bases and J by 6 bases, and 13 bases separated the two germline ends. Germline CDR1 reads SNHLY; CDR2 reads FYNNEI. The CDR3 totals 15 residues. As regards this clonotype: Its antigen is unidentified.

The sequenced material came from CD4+ T cells from blood, cultured in vitro. The sequence derives from a human donor who had recovered from COVID-19. The chain recombines TRBV2 with TRBJ1-6; D gene unclear. CDR3 amino acids: CASSARTEGNSPLHF. DNA of the CDR3: TGTGCCAGCAGTGCTAGGACGGAGGGTAATTCACCCCTCCACTTT.